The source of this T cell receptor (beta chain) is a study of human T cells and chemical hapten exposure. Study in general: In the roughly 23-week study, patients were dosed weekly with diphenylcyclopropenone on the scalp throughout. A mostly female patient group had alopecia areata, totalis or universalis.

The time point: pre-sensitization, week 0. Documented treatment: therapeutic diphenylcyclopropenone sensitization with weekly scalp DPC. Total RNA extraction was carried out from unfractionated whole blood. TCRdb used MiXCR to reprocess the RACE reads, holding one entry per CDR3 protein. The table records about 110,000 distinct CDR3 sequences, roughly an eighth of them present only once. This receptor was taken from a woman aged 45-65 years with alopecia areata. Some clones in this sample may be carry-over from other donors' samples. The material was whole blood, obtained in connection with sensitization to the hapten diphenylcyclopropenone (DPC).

In DNA form, the CDR3 reads TGTGCCACCAGCAGACAGGTTTACAATGAGCAGTTCTTC. Its protein is CATSRQVYNEQFF. The V and J genes are TRBV15 and TRBJ2-1; the D is unclear. CDR3 length equals 13 residues. V shed 2 bases and J shed 4 bases, with 6 bases lying between them. Germline V gene data show CDR1 as LNHNV and CDR2 as YYDKDF (reference sequence).